The sequence of this T cell receptor (beta chain) was determined in a study of blood T cell repertoires in COVID-19. Study details: PBMCs, B-cell-depleted T cells, or T cells were the source of the cDNA or gDNA that made up the material.

Libraries were prepared by immunoSEQ multiplex PCR; TCRdb keeps only in-frame clonotypes and omits some of them. The profile shows some 670,000 clones, approximately 90% of them singletons. V was cut by 0 bases and J by 0 bases, with 11 bases left in between. CDR3 size: 16 residues. Germline CDR1 and CDR2: SGHAT and FQDESV (reference sequence). Sequencing was performed on peripheral blood. The receptor was derived from a woman under 30 with acute or convalescent COVID-19. The rearrangement joins TRBV11-1 to TRBJ1-1; no clear D gene. The CDR3 protein is CASSLARADLNTEAFF. CDR3 DNA sequence: TGTGCCAGCAGCTTAGCGAGGGCAGATCTGAACACTGAAGCTTTCTTT.